This T cell receptor beta chain derives from a study of cytomegalovirus exposure and HLA in healthy donors. Notes on the study in general: High sensitivity and specificity were reportedly achieved when the classifier diagnosed cytomegalovirus status.

With respect to this clone: Its matching antigen is unknown.

Primers included in the PCR were 60 Vbeta and 13 Jbeta primers. TCRdb keeps only in-frame clones here, not all; method: immunoSEQ multiplex PCR. The sample has some 160,000 clones, approximately 86% seen once. Sequenced: PBMCs. The clonotype was recovered from a woman aged 18 to 35 in good health and CMV-seronegative.

DNA for the CDR3: TGTGCCTGGAGTGTACAAGGGGATGGTCAGCCCCAGCATTTT. This codes for CAWSVQGDGQPQHF. The chain combines TRBV30 with TRBJ1-5; D might be TRBD1 (5 bases). Germline V CDR1 and CDR2: GTSNPN, SVGIG (reference sequence). The V end lost 0 bases, the J end lost 6 bases, and 12 bases lay between the germline ends. The CDR3 runs to 14 residues. The variable domain in full, with the rest retrieved from reference TRBV30 and TRBJ1-5, is SQTIHQWPATLVQPVGSPLSLECTVEGTSNPNLYWYRQAAGRGLQLLFYSVGIGQISSEVPQNLSASRPQDRQFILSSKKLLLSDSGFYLCAWSVQGDGQPQHFGDGTRLSIL.